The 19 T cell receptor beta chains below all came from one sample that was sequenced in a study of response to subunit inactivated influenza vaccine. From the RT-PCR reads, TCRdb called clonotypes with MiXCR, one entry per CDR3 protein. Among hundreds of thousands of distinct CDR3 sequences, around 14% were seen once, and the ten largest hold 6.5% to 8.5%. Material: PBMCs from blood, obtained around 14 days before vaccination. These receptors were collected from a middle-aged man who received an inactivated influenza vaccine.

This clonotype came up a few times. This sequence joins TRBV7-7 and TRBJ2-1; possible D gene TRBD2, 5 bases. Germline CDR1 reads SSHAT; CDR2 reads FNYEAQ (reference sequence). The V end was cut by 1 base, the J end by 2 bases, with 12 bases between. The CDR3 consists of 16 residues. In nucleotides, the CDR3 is TGTGCCAGCAGCTTAGAGAGGGCTAGTACCTACAATGAGCAGTTCTTC. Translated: CASSLERASTYNEQFF.

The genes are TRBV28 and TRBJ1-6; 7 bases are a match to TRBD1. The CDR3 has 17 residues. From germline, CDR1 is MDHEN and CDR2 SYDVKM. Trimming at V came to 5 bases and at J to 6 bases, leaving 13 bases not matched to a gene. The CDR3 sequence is CASSPPTGQVGNSPLHF. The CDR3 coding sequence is TGTGCCAGCAGTCCCCCGACAGGGCAAGTGGGTAATTCACCCCTCCACTTT. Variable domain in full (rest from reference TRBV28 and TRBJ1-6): DVKVTQSSRYLVKRTGEKVFLECVQDMDHENMFWYRQDPGLGLRLIYFSYDVKMKEKGDIPEGYSVSREKKERFSLILESASTNQTSMYLCASSPPTGQVGNSPLHFGNGTRLTVT.

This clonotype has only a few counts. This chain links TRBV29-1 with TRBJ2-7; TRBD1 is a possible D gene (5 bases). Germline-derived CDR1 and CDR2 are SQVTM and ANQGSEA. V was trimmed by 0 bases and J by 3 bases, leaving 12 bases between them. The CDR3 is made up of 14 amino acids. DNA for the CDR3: TGCAGCGTTGAAGATCGTGGCAGGGACTACGAGCAGTACTTC. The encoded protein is CSVEDRGRDYEQYF.

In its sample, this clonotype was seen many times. The CDR3 DNA reads as TGTGCCAGCAGCCAAGCGAATCAGCCCCAGCATTTT. Protein product: CASSQANQPQHF. The chain recombines TRBV3-1 with TRBJ1-5; D is uncertain. Germline CDR1 LGHDT, CDR2 YNNKEL (reference sequence). The germline V and J ends were trimmed by 1 base and 4 bases, with 2 bases remaining between them. The CDR3 is 12 amino acids.

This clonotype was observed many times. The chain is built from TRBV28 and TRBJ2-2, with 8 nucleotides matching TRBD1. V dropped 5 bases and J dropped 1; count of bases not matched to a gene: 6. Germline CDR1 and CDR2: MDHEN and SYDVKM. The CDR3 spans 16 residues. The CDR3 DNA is TGTGCCAGCAGTAGAGGAGGGACAGGGAACACCGGGGAGCTGTTTTTT. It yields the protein CASSRGGTGNTGELFF.

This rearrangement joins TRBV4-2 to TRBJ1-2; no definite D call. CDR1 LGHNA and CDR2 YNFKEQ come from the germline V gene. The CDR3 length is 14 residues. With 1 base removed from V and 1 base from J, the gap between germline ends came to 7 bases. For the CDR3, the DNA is TGTGCCAGCAGCCAAGTAGAGGATAACTATGGCTACACCTTC. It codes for CASSQVEDNYGYTF.

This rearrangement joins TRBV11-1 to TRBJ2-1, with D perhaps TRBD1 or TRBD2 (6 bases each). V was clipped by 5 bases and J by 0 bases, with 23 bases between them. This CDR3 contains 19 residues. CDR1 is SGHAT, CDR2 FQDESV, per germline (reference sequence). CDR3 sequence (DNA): TGTGCCAGCAGCCCGCCTTTTCGGGGGCCCCGGAGCTCCTACAATGAGCAGTTCTTC. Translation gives CASSPPFRGPRSSYNEQFF.

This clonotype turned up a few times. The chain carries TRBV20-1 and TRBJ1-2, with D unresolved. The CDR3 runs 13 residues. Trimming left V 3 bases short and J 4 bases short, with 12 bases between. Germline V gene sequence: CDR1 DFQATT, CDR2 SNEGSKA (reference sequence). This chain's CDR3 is CSASDPDLYGYTF. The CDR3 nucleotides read TGCAGTGCTAGCGACCCGGACCTCTATGGCTACACCTTC.

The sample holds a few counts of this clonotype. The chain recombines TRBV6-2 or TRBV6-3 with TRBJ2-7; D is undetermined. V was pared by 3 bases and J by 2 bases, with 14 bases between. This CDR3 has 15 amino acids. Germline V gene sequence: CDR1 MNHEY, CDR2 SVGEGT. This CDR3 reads CASSYGRSVTYEQYF. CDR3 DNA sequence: TGTGCCAGCAGTTATGGACGGTCAGTCACCTACGAGCAGTACTTC.

The CDR3 reads CASSPAGTGVNTEAFF. CDR3 nucleotide sequence: TGTGCCAGCTCACCAGCAGGTACAGGGGTGAACACTGAAGCTTTCTTT. The V gene is TRBV18, the J gene TRBJ1-1; 7 positions match TRBD1. The CDR3 is 16 amino acids. The germline V gene has CDR1 KGHSH and CDR2 LQKENI. V shed 2 bases, J shed 0 bases, and the junction held 6 bases outside the gene matches.

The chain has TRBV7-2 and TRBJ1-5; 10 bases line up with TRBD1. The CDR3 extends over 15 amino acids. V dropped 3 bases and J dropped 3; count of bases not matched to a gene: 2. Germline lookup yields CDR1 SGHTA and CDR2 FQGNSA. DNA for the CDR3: TGTGCCAGCAGCTTCGGGACAGGGGCCAATCAGCCCCAGCATTTT. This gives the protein CASSFGTGANQPQHF.

The CDR3 loop reads CATSRDARQVTGELFF. The CDR3 coding sequence is TGTGCCACCAGCAGAGATGCGAGACAAGTCACCGGGGAGCTGTTTTTT. The rearrangement uses TRBV15 and TRBJ2-2; no clear D. This CDR3 is 16 amino acids long. Germline loops: CDR1 LNHNV, CDR2 YYDKDF (reference sequence). Trimming took 0 bases from V and 4 from J, leaving 12 bases between them.

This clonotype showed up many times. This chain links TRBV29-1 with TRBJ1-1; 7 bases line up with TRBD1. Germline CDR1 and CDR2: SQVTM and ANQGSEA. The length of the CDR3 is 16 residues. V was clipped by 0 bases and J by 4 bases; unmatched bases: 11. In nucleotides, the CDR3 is TGCAGCGTTGAAGACCCTATTGACAGGGCTGGCACTGAAGCTTTCTTT. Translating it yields CSVEDPIDRAGTEAFF.

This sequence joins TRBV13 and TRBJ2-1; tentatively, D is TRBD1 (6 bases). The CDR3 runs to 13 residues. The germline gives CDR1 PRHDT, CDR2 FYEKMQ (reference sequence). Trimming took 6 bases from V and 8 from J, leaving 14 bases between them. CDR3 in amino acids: CASRGNPGDEQFF. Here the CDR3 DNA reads TGTGCCAGCAGGGGAAATCCAGGGGATGAGCAGTTCTTC. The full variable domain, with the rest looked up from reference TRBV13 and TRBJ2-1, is AAGVIQSPRHLIKEKRETATLKCYPIPRHDTVYWYQQGPGQDPQFLISFYEKMQSDKGSIPDRFSAQQFSDYHSELNMSSLELGDSALYFCASRGNPGDEQFFGPGTRLTVL.

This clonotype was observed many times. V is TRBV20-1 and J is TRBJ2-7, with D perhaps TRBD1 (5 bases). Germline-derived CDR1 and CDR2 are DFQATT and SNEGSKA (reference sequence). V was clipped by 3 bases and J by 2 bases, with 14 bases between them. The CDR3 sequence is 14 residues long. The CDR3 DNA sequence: TGCAGTGCTAGTGAGGTAGGGGCGGCCTACGAGCAGTACTTC. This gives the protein CSASEVGAAYEQYF.

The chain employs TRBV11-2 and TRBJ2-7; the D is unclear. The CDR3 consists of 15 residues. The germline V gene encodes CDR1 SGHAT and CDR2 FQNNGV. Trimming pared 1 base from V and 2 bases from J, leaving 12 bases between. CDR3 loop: CASSLGVRIAYEQYF. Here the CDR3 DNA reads TGTGCCAGCAGCTTAGGGGTCCGGATTGCCTACGAGCAGTACTTC.

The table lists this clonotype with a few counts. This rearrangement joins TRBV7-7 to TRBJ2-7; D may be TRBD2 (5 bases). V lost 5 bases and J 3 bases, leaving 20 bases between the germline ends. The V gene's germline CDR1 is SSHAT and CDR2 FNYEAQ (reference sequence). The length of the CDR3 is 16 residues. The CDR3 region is CASSPMGKAGFYEQYF. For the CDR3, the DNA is TGTGCCAGCAGCCCGATGGGAAAGGCGGGTTTCTACGAGCAGTACTTC.

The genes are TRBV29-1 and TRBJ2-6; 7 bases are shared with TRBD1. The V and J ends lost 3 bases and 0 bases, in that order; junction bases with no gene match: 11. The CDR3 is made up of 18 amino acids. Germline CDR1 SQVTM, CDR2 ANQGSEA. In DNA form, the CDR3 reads TGCAGCGTTGAGGAGGACAGGTCAACCTTCTCTGGGGCCAACGTCCTGACTTTC. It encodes CSVEEDRSTFSGANVLTF. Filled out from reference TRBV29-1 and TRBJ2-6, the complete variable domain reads SAVISQKPSRDICQRGTSLTIQCQVDSQVTMMFWYRQQPGQSLTLIATANQGSEATYESGFVIDKFPISRPNLTFSTLTVSNMSPEDSSIYLCSVEEDRSTFSGANVLTFGAGSRLTVL.

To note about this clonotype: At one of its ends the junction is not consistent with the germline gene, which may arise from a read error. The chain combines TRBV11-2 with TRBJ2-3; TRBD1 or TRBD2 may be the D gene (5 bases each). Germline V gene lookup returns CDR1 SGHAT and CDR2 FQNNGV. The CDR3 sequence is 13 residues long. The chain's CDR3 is CASSLERGDTQYF. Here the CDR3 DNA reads TGTGCCAGCAGCCTAGAGAGGGGAGATACGCAGTATTTT.